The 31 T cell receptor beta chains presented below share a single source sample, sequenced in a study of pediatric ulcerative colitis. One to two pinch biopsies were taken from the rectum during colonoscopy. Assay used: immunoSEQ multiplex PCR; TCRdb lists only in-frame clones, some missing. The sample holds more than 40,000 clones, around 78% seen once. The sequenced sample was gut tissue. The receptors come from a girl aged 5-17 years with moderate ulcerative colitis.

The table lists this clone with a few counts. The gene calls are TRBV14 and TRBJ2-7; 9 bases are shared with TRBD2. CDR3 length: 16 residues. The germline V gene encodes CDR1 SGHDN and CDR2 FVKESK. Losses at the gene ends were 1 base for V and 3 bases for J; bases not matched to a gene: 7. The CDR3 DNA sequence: TGTGCCAGCAGCCAAGTATCAGCGGGGGGATTCTACGAGCAGTACTTC. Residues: CASSQVSAGGFYEQYF.

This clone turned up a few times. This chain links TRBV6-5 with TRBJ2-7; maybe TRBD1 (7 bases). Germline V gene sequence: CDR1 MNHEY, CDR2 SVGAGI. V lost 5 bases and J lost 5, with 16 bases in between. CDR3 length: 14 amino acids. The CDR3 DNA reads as TGTGCCAGCAGTCAGCGGGCAACAGGGGACGAGCAGTACTTC. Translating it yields CASSQRATGDEQYF.

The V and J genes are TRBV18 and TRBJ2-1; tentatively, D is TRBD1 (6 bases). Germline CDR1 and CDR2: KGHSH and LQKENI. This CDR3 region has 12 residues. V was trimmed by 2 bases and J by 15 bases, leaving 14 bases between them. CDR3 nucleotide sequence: TGTGCCAGCTCACCATCAGGGGACGAAAGGTTCTTC. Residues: CASSPSGDERFF.

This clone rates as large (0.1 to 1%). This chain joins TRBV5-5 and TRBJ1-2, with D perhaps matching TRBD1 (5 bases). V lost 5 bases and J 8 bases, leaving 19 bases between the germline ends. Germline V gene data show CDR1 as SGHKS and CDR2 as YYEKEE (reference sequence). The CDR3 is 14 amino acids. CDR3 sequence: CASSLGTVRGGYTF. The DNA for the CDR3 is TGTGCCAGCAGTTTAGGAACAGTAAGGGGCGGCTACACCTTC.

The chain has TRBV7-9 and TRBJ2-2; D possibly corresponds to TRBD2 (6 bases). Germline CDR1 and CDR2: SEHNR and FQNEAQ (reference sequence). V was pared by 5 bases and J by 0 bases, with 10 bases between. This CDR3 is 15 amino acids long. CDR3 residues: CASSPQRANTGELFF. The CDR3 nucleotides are TGTGCCAGCAGCCCCCAGCGGGCGAACACCGGGGAGCTGTTTTTT.

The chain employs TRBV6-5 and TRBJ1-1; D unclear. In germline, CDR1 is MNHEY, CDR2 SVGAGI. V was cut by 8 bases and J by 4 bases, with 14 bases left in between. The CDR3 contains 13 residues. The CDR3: CASRQEGGTEAFF. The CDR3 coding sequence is TGTGCCAGCCGTCAAGAGGGAGGCACTGAAGCTTTCTTT.

CDR3 amino acids: CASSPSGVYNEQFF. The CDR3 DNA follows: TGTGCCAGCTCACCGAGCGGTGTTTACAATGAGCAGTTCTTC. The gene calls are TRBV18 and TRBJ2-1, with D perhaps TRBD2 (5 bases). The CDR3 spans 14 residues. The germline V and J ends were trimmed by 3 bases and 4 bases, with 10 bases remaining between them. The germline V gene encodes CDR1 KGHSH and CDR2 LQKENI.

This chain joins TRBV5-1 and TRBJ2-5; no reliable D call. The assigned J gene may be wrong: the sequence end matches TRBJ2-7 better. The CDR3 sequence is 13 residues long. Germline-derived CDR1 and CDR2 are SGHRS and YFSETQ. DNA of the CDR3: TGCGCCAGCAGCTTGGGTTATAACTACGAGCAGTACTTC. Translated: CASSLGYNYEQYF.

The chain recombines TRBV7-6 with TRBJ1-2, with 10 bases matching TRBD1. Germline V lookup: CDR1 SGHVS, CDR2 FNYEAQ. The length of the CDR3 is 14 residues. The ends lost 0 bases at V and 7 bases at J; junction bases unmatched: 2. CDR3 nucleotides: TGTGCCAGCAGCTTAGCCGGGACAGGGGTTGGCTACACCTTC. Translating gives CASSLAGTGVGYTF.

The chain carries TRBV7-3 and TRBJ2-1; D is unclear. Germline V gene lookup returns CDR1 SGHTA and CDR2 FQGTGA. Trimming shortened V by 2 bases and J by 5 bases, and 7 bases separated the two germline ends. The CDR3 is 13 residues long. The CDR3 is CASSLDLNNEQFF. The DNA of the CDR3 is TGTGCCAGCAGCTTAGATCTAAACAATGAGCAGTTCTTC. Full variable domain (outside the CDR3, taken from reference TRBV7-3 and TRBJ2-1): GAGVSQTPSNKVTEKGKYVELRCDPISGHTALYWYRQSLGQGPEFLIYFQGTGAADDSGLPNDRFFAVRPEGSVSTLKIQRTERGDSAVYLCASSLDLNNEQFFGPGTRLTVL.

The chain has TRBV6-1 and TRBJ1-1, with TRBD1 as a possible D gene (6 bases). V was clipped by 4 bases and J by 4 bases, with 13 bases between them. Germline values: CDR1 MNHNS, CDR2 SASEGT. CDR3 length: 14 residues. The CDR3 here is CASSALGGGTEAFF. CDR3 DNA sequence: TGTGCCAGCAGTGCCCTAGGGGGGGGCACTGAAGCTTTCTTT.

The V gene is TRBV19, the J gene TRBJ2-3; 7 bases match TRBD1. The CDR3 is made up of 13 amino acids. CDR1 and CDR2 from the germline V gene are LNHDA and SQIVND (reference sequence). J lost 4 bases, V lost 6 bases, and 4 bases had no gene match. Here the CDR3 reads CASSTTGSDTQYF. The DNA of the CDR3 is TGTGCCAGTAGCACGACAGGGTCAGATACGCAGTATTTT.

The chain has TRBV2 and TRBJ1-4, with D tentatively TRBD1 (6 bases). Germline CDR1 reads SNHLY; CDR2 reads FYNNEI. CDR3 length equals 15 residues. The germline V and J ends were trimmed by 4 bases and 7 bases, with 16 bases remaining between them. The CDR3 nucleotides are TGTGCCAGCAGTGGACCAAACAGGGTGGCTGAAAAACTGTTTTTT. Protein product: CASSGPNRVAEKLFF.

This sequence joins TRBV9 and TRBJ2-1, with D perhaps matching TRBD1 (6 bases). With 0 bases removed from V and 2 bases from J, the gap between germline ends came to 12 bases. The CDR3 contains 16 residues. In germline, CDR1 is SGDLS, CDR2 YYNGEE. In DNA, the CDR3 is TGTGCCAGCAGCGTAGTTGGGGGCAGCACCTACAATGAGCAGTTCTTC. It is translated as CASSVVGGSTYNEQFF.

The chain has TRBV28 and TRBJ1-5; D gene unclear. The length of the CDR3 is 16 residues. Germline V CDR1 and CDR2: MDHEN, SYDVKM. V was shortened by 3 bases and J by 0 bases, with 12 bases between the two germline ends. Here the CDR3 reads CASSFVGVYSNQPQHF. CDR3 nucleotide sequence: TGTGCCAGCAGTTTTGTTGGAGTATATAGCAATCAGCCCCAGCATTTT.

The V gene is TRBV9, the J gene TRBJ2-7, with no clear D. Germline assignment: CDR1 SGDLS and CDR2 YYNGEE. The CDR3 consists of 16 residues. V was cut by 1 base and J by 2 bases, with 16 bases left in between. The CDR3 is CASSVSEDPPPYEQYF. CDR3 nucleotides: TGTGCCAGCAGCGTATCTGAGGATCCGCCACCCTACGAGCAGTACTTC.

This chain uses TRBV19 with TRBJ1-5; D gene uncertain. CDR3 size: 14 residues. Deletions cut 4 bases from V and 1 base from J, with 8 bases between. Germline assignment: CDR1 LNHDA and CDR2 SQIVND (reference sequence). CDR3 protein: CASSTVESNQPQHF. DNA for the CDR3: TGTGCCAGTAGTACAGTCGAGAGCAATCAGCCCCAGCATTTT.

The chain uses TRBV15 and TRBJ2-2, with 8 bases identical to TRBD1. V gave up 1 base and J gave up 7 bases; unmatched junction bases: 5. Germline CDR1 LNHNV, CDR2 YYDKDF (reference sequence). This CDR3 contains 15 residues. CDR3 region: CATSRGTGFGGELFF. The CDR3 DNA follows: TGTGCCACCAGCAGAGGGACAGGGTTCGGCGGGGAGCTGTTTTTT. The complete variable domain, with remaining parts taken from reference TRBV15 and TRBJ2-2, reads DAMVIQNPRYQVTQFGKPVTLSCSQTLNHNVMYWYQQKSSQAPKLLFHYYDKDFNNEADTPDNFQSRRPNTSFCFLDIRSPGLGDTAMYLCATSRGTGFGGELFFGEGSRLTVL.

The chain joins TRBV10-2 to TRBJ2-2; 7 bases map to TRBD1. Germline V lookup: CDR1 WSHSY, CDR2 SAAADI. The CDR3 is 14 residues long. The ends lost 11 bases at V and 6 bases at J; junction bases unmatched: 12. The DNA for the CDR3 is TGCGCCGTCGCCCGGGACAGCGGCGCCGGGGAGCTGTTTTTT. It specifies CAVARDSGAGELFF.

The CDR3 bases are TGTGCCAGCAGCCAGAATCCGGGACAACAAGAGACCCAGTACTTC. It is translated as CASSQNPGQQETQYF. The rearrangement links TRBV4-2 to TRBJ2-5; possibly TRBD1 for D (6 bases). The CDR3 has 15 residues. V was trimmed by 3 bases and J by 2 bases, leaving 13 bases between them. CDR1 is LGHNA, CDR2 YNFKEQ, per germline.

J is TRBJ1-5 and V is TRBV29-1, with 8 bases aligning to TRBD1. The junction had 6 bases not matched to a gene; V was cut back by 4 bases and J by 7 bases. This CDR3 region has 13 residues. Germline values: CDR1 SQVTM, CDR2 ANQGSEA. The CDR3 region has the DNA TGCAGCGTTGTGACAGGGGTTGGGCAGCCCCAGCATTTT. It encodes CSVVTGVGQPQHF.

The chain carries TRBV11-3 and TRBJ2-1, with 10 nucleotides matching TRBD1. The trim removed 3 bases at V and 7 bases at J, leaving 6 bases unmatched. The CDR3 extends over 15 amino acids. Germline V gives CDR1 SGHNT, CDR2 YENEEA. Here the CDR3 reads CASSLEGQGWNEQFF. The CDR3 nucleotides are TGTGCCAGCAGCTTGGAGGGACAGGGGTGGAATGAGCAGTTCTTC.

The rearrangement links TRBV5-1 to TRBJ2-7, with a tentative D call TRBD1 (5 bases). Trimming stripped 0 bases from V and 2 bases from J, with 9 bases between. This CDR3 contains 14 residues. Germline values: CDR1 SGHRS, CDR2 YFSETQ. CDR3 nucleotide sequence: TGCGCCAGCAGCTTGGGGACACTGACCTACGAGCAGTACTTC. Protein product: CASSLGTLTYEQYF. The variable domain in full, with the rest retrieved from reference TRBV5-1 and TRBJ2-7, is KAGVTQTPRYLIKTRGQQVTLSCSPISGHRSVSWYQQTPGQGLQFLFEYFSETQRNKGNFPGRFSGRQFSNSRSEMNVSTLELGDSALYLCASSLGTLTYEQYFGPGTRLTVT.

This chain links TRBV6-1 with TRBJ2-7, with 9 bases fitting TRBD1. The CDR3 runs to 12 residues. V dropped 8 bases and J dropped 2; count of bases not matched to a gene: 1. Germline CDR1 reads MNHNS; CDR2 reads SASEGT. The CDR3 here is CASGDRAYEQYF. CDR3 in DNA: TGTGCCAGCGGGGACAGGGCCTACGAGCAGTACTTC.

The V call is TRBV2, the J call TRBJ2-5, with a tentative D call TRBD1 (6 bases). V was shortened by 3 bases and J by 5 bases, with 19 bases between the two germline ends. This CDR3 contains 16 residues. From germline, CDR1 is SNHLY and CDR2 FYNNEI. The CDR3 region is CASSDSGRGLVETQYF. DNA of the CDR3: TGTGCCAGCAGTGACTCTGGCAGGGGTTTGGTGGAGACCCAGTACTTC.

CDR3 nucleotide sequence: TGTGCCAGTAGTATAGGCGGCTCCTATGGCTACACCTTC. Its translation: CASSIGGSYGYTF. The chain recombines TRBV19 with TRBJ1-2; D not certain. CDR3 length equals 13 residues. V dropped 1 base and J dropped 4 bases, with 7 bases sitting between them. Germline V gene data show CDR1 as LNHDA and CDR2 as SQIVND (reference sequence).

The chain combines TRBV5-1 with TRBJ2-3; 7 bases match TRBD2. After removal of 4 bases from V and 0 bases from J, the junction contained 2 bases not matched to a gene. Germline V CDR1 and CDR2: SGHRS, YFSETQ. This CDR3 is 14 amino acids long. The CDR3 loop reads CASSLSGSTDTQYF. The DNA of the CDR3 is TGCGCCAGCAGCCTTAGCGGGAGCACAGATACGCAGTATTTT.

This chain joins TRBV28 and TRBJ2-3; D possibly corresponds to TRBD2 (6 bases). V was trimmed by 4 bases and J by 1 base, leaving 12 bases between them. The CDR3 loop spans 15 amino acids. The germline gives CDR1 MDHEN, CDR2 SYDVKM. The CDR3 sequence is CASSSSGGRTDTQYF. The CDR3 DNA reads TGTGCCAGCAGTTCGTCAGGAGGGCGCACAGATACGCAGTATTTT.

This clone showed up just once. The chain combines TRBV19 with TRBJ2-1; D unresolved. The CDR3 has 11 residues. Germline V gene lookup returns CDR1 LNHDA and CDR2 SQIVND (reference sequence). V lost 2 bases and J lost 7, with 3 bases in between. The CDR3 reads CASSIMNEQFF. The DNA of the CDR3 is TGTGCCAGTAGTATAATGAATGAGCAGTTCTTC.

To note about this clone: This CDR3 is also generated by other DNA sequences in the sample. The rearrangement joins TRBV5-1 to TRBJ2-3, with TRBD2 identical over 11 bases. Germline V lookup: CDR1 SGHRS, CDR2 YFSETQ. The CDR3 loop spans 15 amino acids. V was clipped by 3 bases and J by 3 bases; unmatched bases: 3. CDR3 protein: CASSYLAGGTDTQYF. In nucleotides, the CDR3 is TGCGCCAGCAGCTATTTAGCGGGGGGGACAGATACGCAGTATTTT.

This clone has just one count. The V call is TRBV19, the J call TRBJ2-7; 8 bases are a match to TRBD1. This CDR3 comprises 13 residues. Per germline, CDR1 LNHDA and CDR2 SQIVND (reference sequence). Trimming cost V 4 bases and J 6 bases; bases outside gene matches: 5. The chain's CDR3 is CASSKRTGTEQYF. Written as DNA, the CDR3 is TGTGCCAGTAGTAAGCGGACAGGGACCGAGCAGTACTTC.